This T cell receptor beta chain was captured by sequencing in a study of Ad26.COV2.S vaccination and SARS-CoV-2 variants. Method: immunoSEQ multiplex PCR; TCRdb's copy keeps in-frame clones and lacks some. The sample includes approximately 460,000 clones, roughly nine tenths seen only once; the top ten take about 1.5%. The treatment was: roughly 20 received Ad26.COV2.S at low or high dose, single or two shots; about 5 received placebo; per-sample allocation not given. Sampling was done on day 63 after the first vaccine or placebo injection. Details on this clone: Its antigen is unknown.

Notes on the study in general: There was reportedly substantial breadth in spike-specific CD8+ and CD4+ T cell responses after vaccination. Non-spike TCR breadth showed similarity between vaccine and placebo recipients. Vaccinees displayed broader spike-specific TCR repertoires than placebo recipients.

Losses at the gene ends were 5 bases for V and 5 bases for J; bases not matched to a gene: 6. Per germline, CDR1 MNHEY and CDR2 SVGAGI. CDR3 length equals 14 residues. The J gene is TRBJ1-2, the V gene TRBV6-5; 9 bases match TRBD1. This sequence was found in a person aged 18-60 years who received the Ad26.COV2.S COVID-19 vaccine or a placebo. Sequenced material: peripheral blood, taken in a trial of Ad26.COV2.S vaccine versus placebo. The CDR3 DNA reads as TGTGCCAGCAGTCAACAGGGGGCTCGTTATGGCTACACCTTC. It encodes CASSQQGARYGYTF.